The present TCR beta chain was sequenced within a study of T cells in Graves' hyperthyroidism and ophthalmopathy. The investigators amplified TCR beta CDR3 regions from RNA transcripts. HTBI primers were the set used in a first-round RT-PCR of the TCR CDR3. TCRdb redid the calling of the multiplex PCR reads with MiXCR, one entry per CDR3 protein. The sample records hundreds of thousands of distinct CDR3 sequences, under 60% being singletons. The definition of stable Graves' hyperthyroidism was no ophthalmopathy progression within 18 months. Germline CDR1 and CDR2: SNHLY and FYNNEI. Trimming took 3 bases from V and 3 from J; bases not matched to a gene: 4. CDR3 length: 14 amino acids. This clonotype came up a few times.

Specimen: peripheral blood or thyroid tissue (not recorded which). The receptor comes from a woman aged 18-29 years with Graves' hyperthyroidism. The chain is built from TRBV2 and TRBJ2-5; TRBD2 aligns across 7 bases. The chain's CDR3 is CASSDGLAEETQYF. CDR3 sequence (DNA): TGTGCCAGCAGTGACGGTCTAGCGGAAGAGACCCAGTACTTC.